Given below is one T cell receptor beta chain in context. Its antigen is unknown. Assay used: immunoSEQ multiplex PCR; TCRdb lists only in-frame clones, some missing. The table has around 100,000 clones, about 94% seen once. These data come from a study of siplizumab effects on memory and regulatory T cells. Study-level points and caveats: Roughly 75-96% of proliferating CD4+ or CD8+ clones defied assignment to a naive or memory phenotype. The study did not confirm that proliferating Tregs from siplizumab cultures were suppressive. With siplizumab, cumulative frequency of CD4+ memory-derived alloreactive sequences dropped significantly.

The germline CDR1 and CDR2 sequences are SEHNR and FQNEAQ (reference sequence). Trimming took 1 base from V and 3 from J, leaving 9 bases between them. The CDR3 consists of 14 residues. This TCR derives from a human donor in good health. Sequencing input: non-Treg CD4+ T cells sorted from blood. V gene TRBV7-9 combines with J gene TRBJ1-1; no reliable D call. The CDR3 coding sequence is TGTGCCAGCAGCTTAGTGCAGCAACACACTGAAGCTTTCTTT. Protein: CASSLVQQHTEAFF.